One TCR beta chain is described in this entry. This sample was included in a study of blood T cell repertoires in COVID-19. Overall study: Sample material is recorded as cDNA or gDNA derived from T cells, B-cell-depleted T cells, or PBMCs.

The CDR3 runs 18 residues. The germline V gene has CDR1 SNHLY and CDR2 FYNNEI. Trimming pared 5 bases from V and 6 bases from J, leaving 25 bases between. Study processing details: Nucleated cell counts were estimated from reference gene primer amplification. TCRdb's copy holds only in-frame clones and misses some; the assay was immunoSEQ multiplex PCR. The DNA was the basis for D and trimming; V, J and clone size are from that table. In the table there are around 280,000 clones, more than 75% of which are singletons. The V and J genes are TRBV2 and TRBJ2-2; unclear D gene. This TCR was recovered from a woman in her twenties or thirties who had recovered from COVID-19. Sequencing used peripheral blood. The CDR3 region is CASSPAPAGSVSPGELFF. The CDR3 coding sequence is TGTGCCAGCAGTCCCGCTCCCGCAGGCTCGGTTAGTCCCGGGGAGCTGTTTTTT.